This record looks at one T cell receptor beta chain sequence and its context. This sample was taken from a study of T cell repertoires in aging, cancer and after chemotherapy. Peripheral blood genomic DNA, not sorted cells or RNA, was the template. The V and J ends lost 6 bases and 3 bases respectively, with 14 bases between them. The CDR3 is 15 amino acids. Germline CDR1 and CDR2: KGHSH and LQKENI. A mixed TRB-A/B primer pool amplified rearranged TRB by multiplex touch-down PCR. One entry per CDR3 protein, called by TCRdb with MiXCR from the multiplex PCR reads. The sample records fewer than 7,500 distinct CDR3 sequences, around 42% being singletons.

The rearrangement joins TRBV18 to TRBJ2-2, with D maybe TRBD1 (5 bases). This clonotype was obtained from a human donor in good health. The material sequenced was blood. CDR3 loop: CASSLAGRYTGELFF. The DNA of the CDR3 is TGTGCCAGCTCCCTGGCAGGGCGTTACACCGGGGAGCTGTTTTTT.